The 13 T cell receptor beta chains listed next were all sequenced from one sample in a study of shared clonotypes between healthy human individuals. TCRdb keeps only in-frame clones here, not all; method: immunoSEQ multiplex PCR. The sample consists of around 2.5 million clones, 80% to 95% of them appearing once. Sequenced sample: naive CD4+ T cells from PBMCs. Described subset: CD45RA+ positively selected. The receptors shown here come from a man aged 18-30 years in good health. Some clones in this sample may be carry-over from other donors' samples.

The rearrangement joins TRBV5-1 to TRBJ2-1; D gene ambiguous. Trimming cost V 1 base and J 7 bases, with 9 bases left between them. This CDR3 is 13 amino acids long. CDR1 is SGHRS, CDR2 YFSETQ, per germline. CDR3: CASSLNVGNEQFF. CDR3 sequence (DNA): TGCGCCAGCAGCTTGAACGTCGGTAATGAGCAGTTCTTC.

The chain has TRBV9 and TRBJ1-2, with no clear D. Germline V gene sequence: CDR1 SGDLS, CDR2 YYNGEE. V shed 4 bases and J shed 7 bases, with 17 bases lying between them. The CDR3 spans 14 residues. The CDR3 region is CASSPGGLSIGYTF. The CDR3 DNA is TGTGCCAGCAGCCCCGGAGGGCTATCCATTGGCTACACCTTC.

The chain is built from TRBV5-4 and TRBJ1-2; tentative D call: TRBD1 (6 bases). There are 12 residues in the CDR3. V was pared by 0 bases and J by 12 bases, with 12 bases between. The germline CDR1 and CDR2 sequences are SGHNT and YYREEE (reference sequence). CDR3 nucleotides: TGTGCCAGCAGCTTGGTGGCGGGGGCGGACACCTTC. Its translation is CASSLVAGADTF. Supplemented by reference TRBV5-4 and TRBJ1-2, the full variable domain reads ETGVTQSPTHLIKTRGQQVTLRCSSQSGHNTVSWYQQALGQGPQFIFQYYREEENGRGNFPPRFSGLQFPNYSSELNVNALELDDSALYLCASSLVAGADTFGSGTRLTVV.

The rearrangement uses TRBV9 and TRBJ1-4; D gene ambiguous. The length of the CDR3 is 15 residues. Germline values: CDR1 SGDLS, CDR2 YYNGEE. Trimming shortened V by 1 base and J by 4 bases, and 11 bases separated the two germline ends. The CDR3 nucleotides are TGTGCCAGCAGCGTAACCTGGTCAGTTAATGAAAAACTGTTTTTT. It is translated as CASSVTWSVNEKLFF.

J is TRBJ2-1 and V is TRBV5-1; 10 bases are a match to TRBD1. V was pared by 4 bases and J by 4 bases, with 8 bases of the junction left unmatched. CDR3 size: 16 residues. In germline, CDR1 is SGHRS, CDR2 YFSETQ. This CDR3 is CASSALGQGEYNEQFF. CDR3 DNA: TGCGCCAGCAGCGCCCTAGGACAGGGGGAGTACAATGAGCAGTTCTTC.

The chain is built from TRBV7-3 and TRBJ1-1; D is unresolved. The CDR3 runs 14 residues. Germline CDR1 and CDR2: SGHTA and FQGTGA. V lost 4 bases and J 1 base, leaving 10 bases between the germline ends. The CDR3: CASSSKRGNTEAFF. The CDR3 DNA is TGTGCCAGCAGCTCGAAACGGGGGAACACTGAAGCTTTCTTT. Supplemented by reference TRBV7-3 and TRBJ1-1, the full variable domain reads GAGVSQTPSNKVTEKGKYVELRCDPISGHTALYWYRQSLGQGPEFLIYFQGTGAADDSGLPNDRFFAVRPEGSVSTLKIQRTERGDSAVYLCASSSKRGNTEAFFGQGTRLTVV.

A word on this clone: The same CDR3 also results from other DNA sequences found in this sample. This chain joins TRBV10-3 and TRBJ2-3, with TRBD2 matching over 7 bases. After removal of 2 bases from V and 6 bases from J, the junction contained 2 bases not matched to a gene. Germline V CDR1 and CDR2: ENHRY, SYGVKD. The CDR3 runs 13 residues. The CDR3 DNA follows: TGTGCCATCAGTGAGGGTAGCGGGGATACGCAGTATTTT. Its protein product is CAISEGSGDTQYF.

Turning to this clone: One end of the junction fails to match germline, which may point to a read error. This rearrangement joins TRBV6-5 to TRBJ1-1, with 11 nucleotides matching TRBD1. Germline V gene sequence: CDR1 MNHEY, CDR2 SVGAGI. This CDR3 is built from 12 residues. The CDR3 nucleotides are TGTGCCAGCAGTTGGGGGACAGGGGGAAAAATCTTT. Protein: CASSWGTGGKIF.

Only one count was recorded for this clone. This chain connects TRBV7-9 to TRBJ2-2; D is undetermined. Trimming took off 5 bases at V and 1 base at J, with 14 bases between the two ends. This CDR3 is built from 16 residues. The germline V gene encodes CDR1 SEHNR and CDR2 FQNEAQ (reference sequence). The CDR3 nucleotides read TGTGCCAGCAGCGCCCAGTCCAGTGTGAACACCGGGGAGCTGTTTTTT. This encodes CASSAQSSVNTGELFF.

The CDR3 is CASSLHPATNEKLFF. Here the CDR3 DNA reads TGTGCCAGTAGCTTACACCCGGCAACTAATGAAAAACTGTTTTTT. V and J are TRBV19 and TRBJ1-4, with unresolved D. CDR3 length: 15 residues. Trimming removed 6 bases at V and 0 bases at J, with 11 bases between. From germline, CDR1 is LNHDA and CDR2 SQIVND (reference sequence).

The chain employs TRBV20-1 and TRBJ2-1, with 8 bases matching TRBD1. There are 11 residues in the CDR3. Germline CDR1 reads DFQATT; CDR2 reads SNEGSKA (reference sequence). The CDR3: CRGQAGGEQFF. CDR3 bases: TGCAGGGGACAGGCAGGAGGTGAGCAGTTCTTC.

This clone was found once. The V and J genes are TRBV7-2 and TRBJ1-2, with D perhaps matching TRBD1 (6 bases). Between the trimmed V and J ends, which lost 7 bases and 7 bases, there was a span of 19 bases. The CDR3 extends over 14 amino acids. The germline CDR1 and CDR2 sequences are SGHTA and FQGNSA. CDR3 nucleotide sequence: TGTGCCAGCAACCCCGGGTCGGGGGCTTCTGGCTACACCTTC. Protein product: CASNPGSGASGYTF. The full variable domain, in which reference TRBV7-2 and TRBJ1-2 provide the parts outside the CDR3, is GAGVSQSPSNKVTEKGKDVELRCDPISGHTALYWYRQSLGQGLEFLIYFQGNSAPDKSGLPSDRFSAERTGGSVSTLTIQRTQQEDSAVYLCASNPGSGASGYTFGSGTRLTVV.

This chain joins TRBV11-2 and TRBJ2-1; tentatively, D is TRBD1 (5 bases). V was cut by 5 bases and J by 6 bases, with 8 bases left in between. The CDR3 is made up of 12 amino acids. Germline CDR1 SGHAT, CDR2 FQNNGV. For the CDR3, the DNA is TGTGCCAGCAGCCCGACAGCCAATGAGCAGTTCTTC. As protein: CASSPTANEQFF.